This TCR beta chain was sequenced during a study of blood T cell repertoires in COVID-19 (TCRdb year 2020). For context, the study as a whole: The collaborator samples originated in the United States, Italy and Spain and spanned the acute and convalescent phases of COVID-19. The material from the prospective study consisted of cDNA or gDNA derived from T cells, B-cell-depleted T cells, or PBMCs. Subjects who had been exposed to COVID-19, were actively infected with it, or had recovered from it provided the deeply sampled blood TCRbeta repertoires that made up the dataset. A freely available public database, intended as a resource for researchers studying the immune response to SARS-CoV-2, is where the repertoires were released. The samples were drawn from two sources: the first 160 participants of the ongoing ImmuneRACE study, and fewer than 1,500 subjects contributed by 6 global collaborators. Nearly every sample came with metadata listing a de-identified subject ID, COVID-19 status, age in years and sex. HLA class I and class II types, where available, came from metadata supplied by the sample provider rather than from assay-based typing. What the study reported, not specific to this receptor: How much clinical and demographic metadata was included differed by source and by participant, and the metadata was provided uncurated.

Each collaborating institution followed its own protocols to collect whole blood in K2EDTA tubes. For TCRbeta analysis, collaborator samples were shipped as frozen whole blood, as isolated PBMCs, or as DNA extracted from either sample type. TCRbeta CDR3 regions were amplified from genomic DNA using the immunoSEQ Assay, a bias-controlled multiplex PCR. The paper's data handling went like this. The number of nucleated cells in each sample was estimated from the amplification of reference gene primers within the assay. To quantify the absolute abundance of each unique TCRbeta CDR3 rearrangement, sequence reads were collapsed and filtered. For each sample, productive Simpson clonality was calculated as the square root of Simpson's diversity index over productive rearrangements. Not all clones reach the TCRdb copy of this immuneACCESS table, which keeps in-frame sequences only. Checked studies attribute under half of the gap to unresolved V genes and leave the rest unexplained. V, J and clone size are those of that table, while D and trimming were read from the DNA. The table for this sample lists about 360,000 clones; around nine tenths of them were counted only once. Around 3% of the sample belongs to the ten largest clones.

A word on this clone: Its antigen is unknown. No much larger clonotype is one base removed from it; base qualities were not supplied.

The material sequenced was peripheral blood. The receptor comes from a human donor in a cohort sampled during active COVID-19.

The sequenced DNA: TGTGCCACCAGTAATCCCGGGACTCCGAGCACAGATACGCAGTATTTT. This sequence encodes CATSNPGTPSTDTQYF. The sequence links TRBV15 to TRBJ2-3, with TRBD2 as a weak D call on 6 bases. The CDR3 contains 16 residues, cysteine and phenylalanine counted. Left in the record is the CDR3 DNA by itself, 48 bases read in frame from the first base. V was cut back by 6 bases and J by 0 bases, leaving a gap of 16 bases between them. For CDR1 and CDR2, the germline V gene (reference sequence) lists LNHNV and YYDKDF.